The source of this TCR beta chain is a study of shared clonotypes between healthy human individuals. Across the whole study: Donor composition was a couple of women and three men, aged 18 to 49. Study-wide findings and caveats: The sharing of 4.5% to 6.5% of naive CD4 clonotypes was seen across a few donors. Clonotype sharing across donors was expected to vary with sequencing depth.

V lost 0 bases and J lost 7; bases outside the gene matches: 2. Germline CDR1 SGDLS, CDR2 YYNGEE. The CDR3 totals 13 residues. The method was immunoSEQ multiplex PCR; TCRdb's version includes in-frame clones alone and lacks a portion of them. The data hold about 1 million clones, with about 74% observed a single time. On this clone itself: Its antigen remains unidentified.

The sequenced material came from memory CD4+ T cells sorted from blood. The sample's subset: CD45RA-negative fraction. This sequence joins TRBV9 and TRBJ2-3; 7 positions match TRBD2. The sequence was collected from a man between 18 and 29 years old in good health. CDR3 nucleotide sequence: TGTGCCAGCAGCGTAGGGGGGACTAATACGCAGTATTTT. Its protein product is CASSVGGTNTQYF.